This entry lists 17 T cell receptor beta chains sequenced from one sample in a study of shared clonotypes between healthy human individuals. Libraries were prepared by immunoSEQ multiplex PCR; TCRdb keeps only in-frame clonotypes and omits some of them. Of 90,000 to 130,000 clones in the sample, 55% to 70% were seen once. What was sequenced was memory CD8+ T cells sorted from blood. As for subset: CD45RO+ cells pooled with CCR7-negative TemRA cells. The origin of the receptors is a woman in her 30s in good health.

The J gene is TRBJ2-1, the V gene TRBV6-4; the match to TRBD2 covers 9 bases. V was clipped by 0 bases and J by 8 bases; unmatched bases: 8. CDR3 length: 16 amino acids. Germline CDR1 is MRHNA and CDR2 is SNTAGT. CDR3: CASSDSISGSVDEQFF. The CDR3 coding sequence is TGTGCCAGCAGTGACTCGATTAGCGGGAGTGTCGATGAGCAGTTCTTC.

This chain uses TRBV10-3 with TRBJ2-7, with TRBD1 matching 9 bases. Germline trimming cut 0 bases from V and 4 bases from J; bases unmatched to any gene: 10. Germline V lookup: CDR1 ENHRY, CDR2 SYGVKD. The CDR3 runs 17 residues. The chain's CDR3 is CAISESGDREGRYEQYF. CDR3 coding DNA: TGTGCCATCAGTGAGTCGGGGGACAGGGAGGGTAGGTACGAGCAGTACTTC.

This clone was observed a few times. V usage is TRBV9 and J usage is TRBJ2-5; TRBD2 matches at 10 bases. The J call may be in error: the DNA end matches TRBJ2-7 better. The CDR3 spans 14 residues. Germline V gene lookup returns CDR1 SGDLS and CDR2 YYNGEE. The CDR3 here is CASSISGRADEQYF. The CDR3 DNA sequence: TGTGCCAGCAGCATAAGCGGGAGGGCCGACGAGCAGTACTTC.

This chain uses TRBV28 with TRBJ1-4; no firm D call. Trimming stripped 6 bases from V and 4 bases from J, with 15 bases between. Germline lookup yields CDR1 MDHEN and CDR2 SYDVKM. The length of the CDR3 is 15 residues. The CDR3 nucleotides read TGTGCCAGCAGCCCCCCTTACAGAAATAATGAAAAACTGTTTTTT. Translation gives CASSPPYRNNEKLFF.

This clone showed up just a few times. In DNA form, the CDR3 reads TGTGCCAGCAGCCCCCTGGGAATTAGCGAGCAGTACTTC. This encodes CASSPLGISEQYF. The rearrangement uses TRBV11-2 and TRBJ2-7, with no clear D. Trimming removed 5 bases from V and 6 bases from J, with 14 bases in between. The CDR3 loop spans 13 amino acids. The germline CDR1 and CDR2 sequences are SGHAT and FQNNGV.

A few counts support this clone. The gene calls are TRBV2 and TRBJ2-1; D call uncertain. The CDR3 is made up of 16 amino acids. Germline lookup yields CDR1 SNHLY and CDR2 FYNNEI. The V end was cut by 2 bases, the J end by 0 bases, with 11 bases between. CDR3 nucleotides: TGTGCCAGCAGTGAATCCTACCCGAGCTCCTACAATGAGCAGTTCTTC. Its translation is CASSESYPSSYNEQFF.

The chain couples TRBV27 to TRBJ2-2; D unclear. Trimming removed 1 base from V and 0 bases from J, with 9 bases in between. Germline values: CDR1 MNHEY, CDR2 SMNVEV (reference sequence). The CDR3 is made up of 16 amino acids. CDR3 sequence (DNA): TGTGCCAGCAGTTTATTCGCTGGGTCGAACACCGGGGAGCTGTTTTTT. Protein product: CASSLFAGSNTGELFF.

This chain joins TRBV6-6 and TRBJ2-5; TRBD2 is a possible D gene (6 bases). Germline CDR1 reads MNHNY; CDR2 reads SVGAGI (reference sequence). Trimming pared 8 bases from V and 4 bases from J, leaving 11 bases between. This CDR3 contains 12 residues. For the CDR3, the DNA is TGTGCCAGCGGGGACTCACGAGAGACCCAGTACTTC. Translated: CASGDSRETQYF.

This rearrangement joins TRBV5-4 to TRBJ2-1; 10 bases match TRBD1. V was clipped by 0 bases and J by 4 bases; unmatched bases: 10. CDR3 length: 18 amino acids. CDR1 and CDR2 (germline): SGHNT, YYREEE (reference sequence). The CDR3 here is CASSLGDRGRLTYNEQFF. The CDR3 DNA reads TGTGCCAGCAGCTTGGGGGACAGGGGAAGATTGACATACAATGAGCAGTTCTTC.

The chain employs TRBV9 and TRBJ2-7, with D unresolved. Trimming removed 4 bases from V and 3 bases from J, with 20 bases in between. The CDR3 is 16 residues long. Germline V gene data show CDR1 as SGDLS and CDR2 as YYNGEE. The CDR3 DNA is TGTGCCAGCAGCCCCCGTAGCCGAGCCGCCCACTACGAGCAGTACTTC. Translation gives CASSPRSRAAHYEQYF.

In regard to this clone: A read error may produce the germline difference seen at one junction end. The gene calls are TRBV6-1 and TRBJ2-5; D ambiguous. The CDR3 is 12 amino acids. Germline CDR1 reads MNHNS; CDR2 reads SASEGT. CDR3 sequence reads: CATSDFVGTQYF. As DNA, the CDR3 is TGTGCCACCAGTGATTTCGTCGGGACCCAGTACTTC.

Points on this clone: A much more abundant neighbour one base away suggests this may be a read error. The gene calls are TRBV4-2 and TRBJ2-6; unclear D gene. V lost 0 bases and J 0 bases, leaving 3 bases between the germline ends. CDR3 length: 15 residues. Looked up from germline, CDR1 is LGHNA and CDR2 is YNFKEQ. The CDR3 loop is CASSQDSSGANVLTF. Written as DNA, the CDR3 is TGTGCCAGCAGCCAAGACAGCTCTGGGGCCAACGTCCTGACTTTC.

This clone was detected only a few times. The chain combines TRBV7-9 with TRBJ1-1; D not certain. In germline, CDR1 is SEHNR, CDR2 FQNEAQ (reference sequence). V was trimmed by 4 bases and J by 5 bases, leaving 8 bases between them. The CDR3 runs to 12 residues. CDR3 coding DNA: TGTGCCAGCAGCTCCTCGGGGACTGAAGCTTTCTTT. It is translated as CASSSSGTEAFF. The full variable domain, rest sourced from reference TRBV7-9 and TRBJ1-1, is DTGVSQNPRHKITKRGQNVTFRCDPISEHNRLYWYRQTLGQGPEFLTYFQNEAQLEKSRLLSDRFSAERPKGSFSTLEIQRTEQGDSAMYLCASSSSGTEAFFGQGTRLTVV.

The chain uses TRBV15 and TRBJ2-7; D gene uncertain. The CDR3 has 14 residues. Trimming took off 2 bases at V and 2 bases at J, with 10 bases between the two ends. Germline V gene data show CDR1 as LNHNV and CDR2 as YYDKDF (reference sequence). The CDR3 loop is CATSRFLPAYEQYF. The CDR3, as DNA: TGTGCCACCAGCAGATTCTTACCAGCCTACGAGCAGTACTTC.

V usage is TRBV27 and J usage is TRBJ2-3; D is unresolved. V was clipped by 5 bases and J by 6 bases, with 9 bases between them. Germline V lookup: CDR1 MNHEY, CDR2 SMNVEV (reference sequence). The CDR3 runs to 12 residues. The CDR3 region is CASSISRDTQYF. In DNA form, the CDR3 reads TGTGCCAGCAGTATCTCTAGGGATACGCAGTATTTT.

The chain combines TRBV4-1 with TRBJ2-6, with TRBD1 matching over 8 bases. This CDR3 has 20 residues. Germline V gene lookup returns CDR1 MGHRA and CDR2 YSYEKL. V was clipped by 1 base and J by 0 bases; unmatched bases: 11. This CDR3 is CASSQGFLGQGPSGANVLTF. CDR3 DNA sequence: TGCGCCAGCAGCCAAGGCTTCTTAGGACAGGGACCCTCTGGGGCCAACGTCCTGACTTTC.

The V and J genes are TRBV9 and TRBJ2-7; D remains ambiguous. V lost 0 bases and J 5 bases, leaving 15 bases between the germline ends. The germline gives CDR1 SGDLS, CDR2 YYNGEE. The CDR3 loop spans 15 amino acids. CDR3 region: CASSVDRDTYNEQYF. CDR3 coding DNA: TGTGCCAGCAGCGTAGATCGTGACACGTATAACGAGCAGTACTTC.